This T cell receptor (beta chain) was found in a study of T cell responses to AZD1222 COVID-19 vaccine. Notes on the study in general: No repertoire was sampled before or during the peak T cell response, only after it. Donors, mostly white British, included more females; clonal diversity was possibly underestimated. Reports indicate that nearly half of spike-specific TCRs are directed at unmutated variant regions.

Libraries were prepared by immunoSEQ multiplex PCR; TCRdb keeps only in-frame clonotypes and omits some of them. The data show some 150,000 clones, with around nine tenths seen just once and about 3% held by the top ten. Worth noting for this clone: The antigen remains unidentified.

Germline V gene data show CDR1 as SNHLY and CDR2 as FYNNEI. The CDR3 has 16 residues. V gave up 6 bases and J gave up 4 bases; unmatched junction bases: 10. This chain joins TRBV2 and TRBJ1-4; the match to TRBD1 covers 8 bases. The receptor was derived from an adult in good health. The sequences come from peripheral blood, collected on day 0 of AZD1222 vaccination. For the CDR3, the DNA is TGTGCCAGCAGACCCGGACAGGGACGGGGTAATGAAAAACTGTTTTTT. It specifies CASRPGQGRGNEKLFF.